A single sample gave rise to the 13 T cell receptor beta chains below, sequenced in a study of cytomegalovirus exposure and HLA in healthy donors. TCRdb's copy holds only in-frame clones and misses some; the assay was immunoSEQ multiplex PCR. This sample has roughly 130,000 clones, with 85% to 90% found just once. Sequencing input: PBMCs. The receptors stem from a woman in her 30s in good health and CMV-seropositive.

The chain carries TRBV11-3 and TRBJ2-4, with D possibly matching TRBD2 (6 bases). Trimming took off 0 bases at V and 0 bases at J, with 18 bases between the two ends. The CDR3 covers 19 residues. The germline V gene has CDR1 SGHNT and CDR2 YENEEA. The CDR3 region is CASSLDRRGKWLAKNIQYF. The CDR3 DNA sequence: TGTGCCAGCAGCTTAGATCGGAGGGGTAAATGGCTAGCCAAAAACATTCAGTACTTC.

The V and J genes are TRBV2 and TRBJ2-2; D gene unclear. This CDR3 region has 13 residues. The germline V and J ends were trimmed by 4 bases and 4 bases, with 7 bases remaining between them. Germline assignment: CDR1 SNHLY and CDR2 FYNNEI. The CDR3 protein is CASSGLPTGELFF. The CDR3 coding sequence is TGTGCCAGCAGTGGACTCCCCACCGGGGAGCTGTTTTTT.

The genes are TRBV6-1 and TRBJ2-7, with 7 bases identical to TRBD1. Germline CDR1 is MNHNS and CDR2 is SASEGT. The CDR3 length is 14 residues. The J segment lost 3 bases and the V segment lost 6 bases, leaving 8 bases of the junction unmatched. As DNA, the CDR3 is TGTGCCAGCAGCAGGGCGAGGACAGGCTACGAGCAGTACTTC. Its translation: CASSRARTGYEQYF.

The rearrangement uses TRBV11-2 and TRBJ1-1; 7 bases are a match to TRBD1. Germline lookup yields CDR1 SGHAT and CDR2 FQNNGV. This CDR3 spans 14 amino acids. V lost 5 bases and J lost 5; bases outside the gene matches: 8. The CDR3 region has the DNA TGTGCCAGCAGCCAAGGACAGGTCGAGACTGAAGCTTTCTTT. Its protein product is CASSQGQVETEAFF.

This CDR3 reads CASSPNLASFNNEQFF. The CDR3 bases are TGTGCCAGCAGCCCTAACCTAGCGTCCTTCAACAATGAGCAGTTCTTC. V is TRBV5-4 and J is TRBJ2-1; TRBD2 is a possible D gene (6 bases). The V end lost 4 bases, the J end lost 5 bases, and 19 bases lay between the germline ends. This CDR3 contains 16 residues. Germline values: CDR1 SGHNT, CDR2 YYREEE (reference sequence). The whole variable domain, filled in from reference TRBV5-4 and TRBJ2-1, reads ETGVTQSPTHLIKTRGQQVTLRCSSQSGHNTVSWYQQALGQGPQFIFQYYREEENGRGNFPPRFSGLQFPNYSSELNVNALELDDSALYLCASSPNLASFNNEQFFGPGTRLTVL.

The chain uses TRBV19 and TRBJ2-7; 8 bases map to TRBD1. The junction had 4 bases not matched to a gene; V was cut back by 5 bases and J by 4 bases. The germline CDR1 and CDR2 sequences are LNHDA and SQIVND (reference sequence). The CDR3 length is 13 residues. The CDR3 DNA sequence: TGTGCCAGTAGTGCAGGGGGCCTTTACGAGCAGTACTTC. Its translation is CASSAGGLYEQYF.

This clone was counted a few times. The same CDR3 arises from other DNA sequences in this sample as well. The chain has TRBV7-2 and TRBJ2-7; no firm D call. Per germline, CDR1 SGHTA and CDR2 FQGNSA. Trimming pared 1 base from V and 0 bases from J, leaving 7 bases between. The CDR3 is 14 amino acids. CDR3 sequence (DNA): TGTGCCAGCAGCTTAGGAGGCATCTCCTACGAGCAGTACTTC. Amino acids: CASSLGGISYEQYF.

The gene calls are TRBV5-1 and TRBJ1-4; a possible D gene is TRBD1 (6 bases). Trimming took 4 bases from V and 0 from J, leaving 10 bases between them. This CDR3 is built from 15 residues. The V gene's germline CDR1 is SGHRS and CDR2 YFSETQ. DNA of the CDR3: TGCGCCAGCAGCCACGGGACAACAACTAATGAAAAACTGTTTTTT. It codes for CASSHGTTTNEKLFF. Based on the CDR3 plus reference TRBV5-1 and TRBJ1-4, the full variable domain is KAGVTQTPRYLIKTRGQQVTLSCSPISGHRSVSWYQQTPGQGLQFLFEYFSETQRNKGNFPGRFSGRQFSNSRSEMNVSTLELGDSALYLCASSHGTTTNEKLFFGSGTQLSVL.

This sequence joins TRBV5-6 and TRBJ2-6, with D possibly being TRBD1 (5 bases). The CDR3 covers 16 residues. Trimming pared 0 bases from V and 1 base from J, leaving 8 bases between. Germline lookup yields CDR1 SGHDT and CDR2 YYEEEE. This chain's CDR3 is CASSLGGHSGANVLTF. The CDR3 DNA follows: TGTGCCAGCAGCTTGGGCGGACATTCTGGGGCCAACGTCCTGACTTTC.

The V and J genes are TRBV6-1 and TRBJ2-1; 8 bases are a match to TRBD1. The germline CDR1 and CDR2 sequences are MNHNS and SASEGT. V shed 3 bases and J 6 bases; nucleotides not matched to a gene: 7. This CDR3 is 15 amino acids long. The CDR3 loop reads CASSDRRTGRNEQFF. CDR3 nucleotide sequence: TGTGCCAGCAGTGATCGTAGGACAGGGCGCAATGAGCAGTTCTTC.

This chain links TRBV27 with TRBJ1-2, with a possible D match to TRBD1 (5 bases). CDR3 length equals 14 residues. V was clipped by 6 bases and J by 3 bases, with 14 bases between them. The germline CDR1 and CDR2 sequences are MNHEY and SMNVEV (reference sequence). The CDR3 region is CASRGLGGDYGYTF. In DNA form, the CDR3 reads TGTGCCAGCAGGGGACTGGGCGGGGACTATGGCTACACCTTC.

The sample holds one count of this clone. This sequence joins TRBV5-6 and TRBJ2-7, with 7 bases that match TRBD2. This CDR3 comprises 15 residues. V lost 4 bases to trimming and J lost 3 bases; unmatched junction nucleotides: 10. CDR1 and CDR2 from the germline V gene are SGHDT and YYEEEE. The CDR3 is CASSAEASGVYEQYF. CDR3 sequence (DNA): TGTGCCAGCAGCGCCGAGGCTAGCGGAGTCTACGAGCAGTACTTC.

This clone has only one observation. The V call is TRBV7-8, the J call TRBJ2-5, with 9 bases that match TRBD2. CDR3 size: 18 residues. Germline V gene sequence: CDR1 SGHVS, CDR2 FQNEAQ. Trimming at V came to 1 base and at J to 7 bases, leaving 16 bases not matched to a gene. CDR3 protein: CASSLGAAREGPRGTQYF. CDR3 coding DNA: TGTGCCAGCAGCTTAGGGGCGGCGCGGGAGGGCCCCCGCGGGACCCAGTACTTC.